This entry lists 10 T cell receptor beta chains sequenced from one sample in a study of cytomegalovirus exposure and HLA in healthy donors. The primer mix had 60 Vbeta and 13 Jbeta primers. The method was immunoSEQ multiplex PCR; TCRdb's version includes in-frame clones alone and lacks a portion of them. The table lists nearly 110,000 clones, 65% to 80% of them singletons. The sequencing sample was made of PBMCs. The receptors stem from a male donor in good health and CMV-seronegative.

This chain connects TRBV10-3 to TRBJ2-7; 11 positions agree with TRBD1. CDR1 and CDR2 (germline): ENHRY, SYGVKD. CDR3 length: 14 amino acids. The junction had 3 bases not matched to a gene; V was cut back by 4 bases and J by 4 bases. In DNA form, the CDR3 reads TGTGCCATCAGTGGGACAGGGGGCAGTTACGAGCAGTACTTC. Translating it yields CAISGTGGSYEQYF.

The gene calls are TRBV7-2 and TRBJ2-7; 12 nucleotides match TRBD1. Looked up from germline, CDR1 is SGHTA and CDR2 is FQGNSA. The V and J ends lost 6 bases and 4 bases, in that order; junction bases with no gene match: 4. This CDR3 spans 14 amino acids. Written as DNA, the CDR3 is TGTGCCAGCAGAGGGGACAGGGGGCGTTACGAGCAGTACTTC. As protein: CASRGDRGRYEQYF. The full variable domain, with the rest looked up from reference TRBV7-2 and TRBJ2-7, is GAGVSQSPSNKVTEKGKDVELRCDPISGHTALYWYRQSLGQGLEFLIYFQGNSAPDKSGLPSDRFSAERTGGSVSTLTIQRTQQEDSAVYLCASRGDRGRYEQYFGPGTRLTVT.

This rearrangement joins TRBV9 to TRBJ2-1; 13 bases are shared with TRBD2. V was clipped by 4 bases and J by 0 bases; unmatched bases: 4. The germline CDR1 and CDR2 sequences are SGDLS and YYNGEE. The CDR3 length is 17 residues. The CDR3 nucleotides read TGTGCCAGCAGCCCTAGGACTAGCGGGAGCTCCTACAATGAGCAGTTCTTC. It translates to CASSPRTSGSSYNEQFF.

This clone was seen once. The gene calls are TRBV19 and TRBJ1-5; 7 bases map to TRBD1. J lost 7 bases, V lost 5 bases, and 8 bases had no gene match. Germline-derived CDR1 and CDR2 are LNHDA and SQIVND (reference sequence). The CDR3 has 14 amino acids. Here the CDR3 DNA reads TGTGCCAGTAGTTCTCAGGGGGTAGGGCAGCCCCAGCATTTT. This codes for CASSSQGVGQPQHF.

The chain links TRBV28 to TRBJ1-5, with 7 bases identical to TRBD1. V gave up 7 bases and J gave up 2 bases; unmatched junction bases: 8. The CDR3 is made up of 15 amino acids. Germline values: CDR1 MDHEN, CDR2 SYDVKM. The CDR3 here is CASTKTGVGNQPQHF. The CDR3 DNA is TGTGCCAGCACCAAAACAGGGGTTGGCAATCAGCCCCAGCATTTT.

The rearrangement joins TRBV4-1 to TRBJ2-3; no definite D call. V was pared by 2 bases and J by 0 bases, with 9 bases between. CDR1 is MGHRA, CDR2 YSYEKL, per germline. The CDR3 consists of 15 residues. CDR3 region: CASSQLLISTDTQYF. CDR3 DNA sequence: TGCGCCAGCAGCCAATTACTAATTAGCACAGATACGCAGTATTTT.

This clone was seen only a few times. The chain recombines TRBV5-6 with TRBJ1-2; tentatively, D is TRBD1 (5 bases). V shed 6 bases and J shed 6 bases, with 18 bases lying between them. Germline V gives CDR1 SGHDT, CDR2 YYEEEE. The CDR3 covers 14 residues. The CDR3 DNA reads as TGTGCCAGCATCCGGGGGGGGGTAATCGATGGCTACACCTTC. This translates into CASIRGGVIDGYTF.

V and J are TRBV7-9 and TRBJ2-7, with 8 positions matching TRBD2. Germline assignment: CDR1 SEHNR and CDR2 FQNEAQ (reference sequence). J gave up 5 bases and V 1 base, and 7 bases lay outside the gene matches. There are 15 residues in the CDR3. The CDR3 loop is CASSLDWGSGNEQYF. The CDR3 DNA reads TGTGCCAGCAGCTTAGATTGGGGTAGCGGGAACGAGCAGTACTTC.

In its sample, this clone was seen a few times. V is TRBV6-6 and J is TRBJ2-5, with TRBD2 matching 12 bases. The V gene end was trimmed by 4 bases and the J gene end by 5 bases; junction bases not matched to a gene: 5. Per the germline V gene, CDR1 is MNHNY and CDR2 is SVGAGI (reference sequence). The CDR3 is 15 residues long. In nucleotides, the CDR3 is TGTGCCAGCAGTTCGACTAGCGGGAGCTTGGAGACCCAGTACTTC. It codes for CASSSTSGSLETQYF.

V gene TRBV28 combines with J gene TRBJ2-7; 9 nucleotides line up with TRBD2. The CDR3 length is 17 residues. V lost 8 bases, J lost 5 bases, and 19 bases stayed unmatched. The V gene's germline CDR1 is MDHEN and CDR2 SYDVKM. The CDR3 DNA sequence: TGTGCCAGCTCCCCTTCCTTCTGGGCGGGAGGGCAGGACGAGCAGTACTTC. Protein: CASSPSFWAGGQDEQYF.